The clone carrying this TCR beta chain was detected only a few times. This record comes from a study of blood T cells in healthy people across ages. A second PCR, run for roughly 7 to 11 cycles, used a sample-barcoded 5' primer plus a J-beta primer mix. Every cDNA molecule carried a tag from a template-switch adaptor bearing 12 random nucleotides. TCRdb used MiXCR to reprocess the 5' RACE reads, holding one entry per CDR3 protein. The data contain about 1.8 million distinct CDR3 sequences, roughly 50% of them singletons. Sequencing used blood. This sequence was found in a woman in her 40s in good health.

The chain's CDR3 is CATSAPRGSTDTQYF. CDR3 in DNA: TGTGCCACCAGTGCCCCCAGGGGGAGCACAGATACGCAGTATTTT. This sequence joins TRBV24-1 and TRBJ2-3, with TRBD1 matching over 7 bases. The junction had 4 bases not matched to a gene; V was cut back by 5 bases and J by 0 bases. The CDR3 is made up of 15 amino acids. Germline CDR1 reads KGHDR; CDR2 reads SFDVKD.